A selection of T cell receptor beta chains follows, all from one sample in a study of OX40 agonist ivuxolimab in advanced cancers. Sequencing used immunoSEQ multiplex PCR; TCRdb keeps in-frame clones, though not all of them. The data show 50,000 to 85,000 clones, around four fifths seen once. The sample in question was CD4+ or CD8+ T cells sorted from blood, obtained in a trial of the OX40 agonist ivuxolimab. These receptors were collected from an adult with an advanced solid tumor such as melanoma, head and neck, liver or kidney cancer. Both conserved end residues are part of each CDR3. D genes are given only for firm matches. The size of a clone is reported for some rows only, either as once, few or many, or as a class for expanded clones.

TRBV5-4	NA	TRBJ1-1	NA	TGTGCCAGCAGCTTGGCCACCAGCATGAACAGGGAAGCTTTCTTT	CASSLATSMNREAFF
TRBV27	NA	TRBJ2-7	TRBD2	TGTGCCAGCAGTCCCGCTATGACTAGCGGACGCTCCTACGAGCAGTACTTC	CASSPAMTSGRSYEQYF
TRBV10-1	NA	TRBJ1-5	NA	TGCGCCAGCAAAAGGCACAGGGAGAATCAGCCCCAGCATTTT	CASKRHRENQPQHF
TRBV6-5	NA	TRBJ2-2	NA	TGTGCCAGCAGTTACTCGCTGCCTAACACCGGGGAGCTGTTTTTT	CASSYSLPNTGELFF
TRBV5-6	once	TRBJ2-1	TRBD2	TGTGCCAGCAGCTTTGAGCAGCGGGACTACAATGAGCAGTTCTTC	CASSFEQRDYNEQFF
TRBV19	NA	TRBJ2-5	TRBD1	TGTGCCAGTAGCTCCGGACAGGGGATGGTGGAGACCCAGTACTTC	CASSSGQGMVETQYF
TRBV27	NA	TRBJ2-7	TRBD2	TGTGCCAGCAGTTTGAGCGGGAGGGGCGAGCAGTACTTC	CASSLSGRGEQYF
TRBV9	few	TRBJ1-2	NA	TGTGCCAGCAGCGTAGGAAGGACAGTCGTGTGCTACACCTTC	CASSVGRTVVCYTF
TRBV23-1	NA	TRBJ1-2	TRBD1	TGCGCCAGCAGTCAATGTGGACAGGGCCACTATGGCTACACCTTC	CASSQCGQGHYGYTF
TRBV5-1	NA	TRBJ2-2	NA	TGCGCCAGCGGGCGCGGACGAGAAGGGACCGGGGAGCTGTTTTTT	CASGRGREGTGELFF
TRBV5-1	NA	TRBJ2-4	NA	TGCGCCAGCAGCTTGGGGAACATTCAGTACTTC	CASSLGNIQYF
TRBV6-6	NA	TRBJ1-1	NA	TGTGCCAGCAGTTACCGGGGGGCGCAGGATGAAGCTTTCTTT	CASSYRGAQDEAFF
TRBV6-5	NA	TRBJ2-7	TRBD1	TGTGCCAGCAAAGTGACAGGGGGCTCCTACGAGCAGTACTTC	CASKVTGGSYEQYF
TRBV6-1	NA	TRBJ2-2	TRBD1	TGTGCCAGCAGTGATTTTAGGGGACAGGGTTACACCGGGGAGCTGTTTTTT	CASSDFRGQGYTGELFF
TRBV18	NA	TRBJ2-5	TRBD1	TGTGCCAGCTCACCAGGGGACAGGGGTAAAGAGACCCAGTACTTC	CASSPGDRGKETQYF
TRBV30	NA	TRBJ2-3	TRBD1	TGTGCCTGGCGCGGGGACAGGGGCACAGATACGCAGTATTTT	CAWRGDRGTDTQYF
TRBV28	NA	TRBJ1-5	TRBD1	TGTGCCAGCTCCGGGACAGGCAATCAGCCCCAGCATTTT	CASSGTGNQPQHF
TRBV28	NA	TRBJ2-1	NA	TGTGCCAGCTTGAGGGCAGGGGACTACAATGAGCAGTTCTTC	CASLRAGDYNEQFF
TRBV9	NA	TRBJ2-5	NA	TGTGCCAGCAGCGTAGGAGGCCGGGAGACCCAGTACTTC	CASSVGGRETQYF
TRBV7-3	NA	TRBJ2-6	NA	TGTGCCAGCAGCATCTCTGGGGCCAACGTCCTGACTTTC	CASSISGANVLTF
TRBV7-2	NA	TRBJ2-5	TRBD2	TGTGCCAGCAGCAAGGGGGGACTAGCGGGAGGACCTCGGGAGACCCAGTACTTC	CASSKGGLAGGPRETQYF
TRBV5-1	NA	TRBJ2-5	NA	TGCGCCAGCAGCTTGGACGGGGGTAGGACCCAGTACTTC	CASSLDGGRTQYF
TRBV28	NA	TRBJ2-1	NA	TGTGCCAGCACCCGACCGGACAGTCGAGGAGGCTACAATGAGCAGTTCTTC	CASTRPDSRGGYNEQFF
TRBV6-5	NA	TRBJ2-7	TRBD1	TGTGCCAGCAGCGATTATGACAGGGGAACCTACGAGCAGTACTTC	CASSDYDRGTYEQYF
TRBV10-3	NA	TRBJ2-7	NA	TGTGCCACCCTGACAGGCGGCTACGAGCAGTACTTC	CATLTGGYEQYF
TRBV15	NA	TRBJ2-1	NA	TGTGCCACCAGCAGAGATAAGGCGGTCTCCTACAATGAGCAGTTCTTC	CATSRDKAVSYNEQFF
TRBV27	NA	TRBJ2-7	TRBD2	TGTGCCAGCAGTCCCTTTACTAGCGGGAGTGGTGGCGAGCAGTACTTC	CASSPFTSGSGGEQYF
TRBV6-4	NA	TRBJ1-2	NA	TGTGCCAGCAGTGACGGAGTGGGGGATGGCTACACCTTC	CASSDGVGDGYTF
TRBV9	once	TRBJ2-7	TRBD2	TGTGCCAGCAGCGTAGGCTTACTTCCTAGCGGGAGGTCCCAGGGGGCCTACGAGCAGTACTTC	CASSVGLLPSGRSQGAYEQYF
TRBV23-1	NA	TRBJ2-1	NA	TGCGCCAGCAGTCAATCGTCAGGCTACAATGAGCAGTTCTTC	CASSQSSGYNEQFF
TRBV5-1	NA	TRBJ2-2	TRBD2	TGCGCCAGCAGCTTGAACCTAGCGGGAGGAACGAACACCGGGGAGCTGTTTTTT	CASSLNLAGGTNTGELFF
TRBV4-3	once	TRBJ2-1	NA	TGCGCCAGCAGCCAAGACACTCGCGGGGCTCCCTATGAGCAGTTCTTC	CASSQDTRGAPYEQFF
TRBV10-2	NA	TRBJ2-1	TRBD2	TGCGCCAGCAGTGAATTCGGACTAGCGGGAGTTGGCAATGAGCAGTTCTTC	CASSEFGLAGVGNEQFF
TRBV19	NA	TRBJ2-7	TRBD2	TGTGCCAGTAGTATACCCGGGGCTAGCGGTACCTACGAGCAGTACTTC	CASSIPGASGTYEQYF
TRBV18	NA	TRBJ2-7	NA	TGTGCCAGCTCACCACAGGACGGGAGCCCCTACGAGCAGTACTTC	CASSPQDGSPYEQYF
TRBV6-1	NA	TRBJ1-2	NA	TGTGCCAGCAGTGAAGTTTGGGGAGGGGACACCTACTATGGCTACACCTTC	CASSEVWGGDTYYGYTF
TRBV19	NA	TRBJ2-7	TRBD1	TGTGCCAGTAGTATAGCCGGTTCGAGGACAGGGGGCTACGAGCAGTACTTC	CASSIAGSRTGGYEQYF
TRBV19	NA	TRBJ1-2	NA	TGTGCCAGTAGGGGGGCCGGCGATGGCTACACCTTC	CASRGAGDGYTF
TRBV28	NA	TRBJ2-3	TRBD2	TGTGCCAGCAGTCTACCGACTAGCGGCACAGATACGCAGTATTTT	CASSLPTSGTDTQYF
TRBV12-5	NA	TRBJ1-1	NA	TGTGCTAGTGGTTTGGTACTTGGTTCGGGCACTGAAGCTTTCTTT	CASGLVLGSGTEAFF
TRBV19	NA	TRBJ2-2	TRBD2	TGTGCCAGTAGTATCCGACTAGCGTCTACCGGGGAGCTGTTTTTT	CASSIRLASTGELFF
TRBV21-1	NA	TRBJ2-7	NA	TGTGCCAGCAGCAAAGGGGACTGTACCTACGAGCAGTACTTC	CASSKGDCTYEQYF
TRBV19	NA	TRBJ1-5	NA	TGTGCCAGTAGTACAGGAGCACACGGTAGCAATCAGCCCCAGCATTTT	CASSTGAHGSNQPQHF
TRBV6-5	NA	TRBJ2-3	NA	TGTGCCAGCAGTTACTCGGGTAGCGGAACAGATACGCAGTATTTT	CASSYSGSGTDTQYF
TRBV5-3	few	TRBJ2-7	NA	TGTGCCGCCTCGGGACGGAGCTACGAGCAGTACTTC	CAASGRSYEQYF
TRBV19	NA	TRBJ1-5	NA	TGTGCCAGTGACCCTGGGGGGGGCAATCAGCCCCAGCATTTT	CASDPGGGNQPQHF
TRBV2	NA	TRBJ2-4	NA	TGTGCCAGCAGTGACTACCGGGGTATCAAAAACATTCAGTACTTC	CASSDYRGIKNIQYF
TRBV4-2	NA	TRBJ2-3	TRBD2	TGTGCCAGCAGCCAAGAACGGACTAGCGGAACAGATACGCAGTATTTT	CASSQERTSGTDTQYF
TRBV4-3	once	TRBJ2-7	NA	TGCGCCAGCAGCCAGGAGGGTTCCGACGAGCAGTACTTC	CASSQEGSDEQYF
TRBV19	NA	TRBJ1-2	NA	TGTGCCAGTAGTCCGCGGGACAATGGCTACACCTTC	CASSPRDNGYTF
TRBV18	NA	TRBJ2-1	NA	TGTGCCAGCTCTTATTATGGGAATGAGCAGTTCTTC	CASSYYGNEQFF
TRBV19	NA	TRBJ2-1	NA	TGTGCCAGTAGTATAGGTCGGAGGGTGGCTGTCCCTAGGAATGAGCAGTTCTTC	CASSIGRRVAVPRNEQFF
TRBV18	NA	TRBJ1-1	NA	TGTGCCAGCTCACCCCTGGGATATCCCATGAACACTGAAGCTTTCTTT	CASSPLGYPMNTEAFF
TRBV2	NA	TRBJ2-7	TRBD1	TGTGCCAGCAGTTTGGACAGGGGCCTATCCTACGAGCAGTACTTC	CASSLDRGLSYEQYF
TRBV10-2	NA	TRBJ2-1	TRBD2	TGCGCCAGCAGACTAACTAGCGGGGACTACAATGAGCAGTTCTTC	CASRLTSGDYNEQFF
TRBV19	NA	TRBJ2-7	NA	TGTGCCAGTAGGGAGAGCGGGTCGACCTACGAGCAGTACTTC	CASRESGSTYEQYF
TRBV11-3	NA	TRBJ2-7	TRBD2	TGTGCCAGCAGCTTCGAGGGGCGGGAGTCCTACGAGCAGTACTTC	CASSFEGRESYEQYF
TRBV11-3	NA	TRBJ2-3	TRBD1	TGTGCCAGCAGCTCCAGGGGGCTTTTAGGTGCAGATACGCAGTATTTT	CASSSRGLLGADTQYF
TRBV15	NA	TRBJ1-1	NA	TGTGCCACCAGCAGAGCTGGGAGGGACACTGAAGCTTTCTTT	CATSRAGRDTEAFF
TRBV28	NA	TRBJ1-2	TRBD1	TGTGCCAGCGGAGGACAGGGGGAGTTCTATGGCTACACCTTC	CASGGQGEFYGYTF